One and the same sample provided the 25 T cell receptor beta chains below, sequenced in a study of early T cells in non-severe SARS-CoV-2 infection. TCRdb re-called the 5' RACE reads with MiXCR, one entry per CDR3 protein. The sample contains 55,000 to 85,000 distinct CDR3 sequences, approximately 13% of which appear only once. Input material: whole blood. These receptors were obtained from an adult who was a healthcare worker with PCR-confirmed SARS-CoV-2 infection or an uninfected control (not recorded which).

This chain links TRBV2 with TRBJ2-5, with D unresolved. V dropped 7 bases and J dropped 3 bases, with 6 bases sitting between them. CDR1 and CDR2 from the germline V gene are SNHLY and FYNNEI. The CDR3 totals 11 residues. DNA of the CDR3: TGTGCCAGCATGGCAGAAGAGACCCAGTACTTC. Its protein product is CASMAEETQYF.

This clonotype was observed many times. This chain connects TRBV14 to TRBJ2-3, with 7 nucleotides matching TRBD1. Germline V gene data show CDR1 as SGHDN and CDR2 as FVKESK. With 5 bases clipped from V and 2 bases from J, the junction kept 7 bases outside the gene matches. The CDR3 contains 15 residues. The CDR3 nucleotides read TGTGCCAGCAGCTTTAAGGGACAGACCACAGATACGCAGTATTTT. It translates to CASSFKGQTTDTQYF.

This clonotype has a count of ten or more. This sequence joins TRBV5-1 and TRBJ2-2; 15 bases align to TRBD2. Germline lookup yields CDR1 SGHRS and CDR2 YFSETQ. The CDR3 spans 18 residues. V shed 2 bases, J shed 4 bases, and the junction held 6 bases outside the gene matches. The CDR3 DNA follows: TGCGCCAGCAGCTTACAACCGGGACTAGCGGGGGGCACCGGGGAGCTGTTTTTT. Residues: CASSLQPGLAGGTGELFF.

The V call is TRBV14, the J call TRBJ2-3; possibly TRBD1 or TRBD2 for D (5 bases each). Germline assignment: CDR1 SGHDN and CDR2 FVKESK. V lost 1 base to trimming and J lost 0 bases, with 11 bases between them. This CDR3 spans 16 amino acids. The CDR3 DNA sequence: TGTGCCAGCAGCCAAGTGGGGGTCGGGAGCACAGATACGCAGTATTTT. It specifies CASSQVGVGSTDTQYF.

As for this clonotype: At one of its ends the junction is not consistent with the germline gene, which may arise from a read error. The chain uses TRBV20-1 and TRBJ1-1; TRBD1 aligns across 7 bases. The CDR3 totals 15 residues. Germline CDR1 reads DFQATT; CDR2 reads SNEGSKA (reference sequence). The CDR3 here is CNARVRGLENTEAFF. CDR3 nucleotide sequence: TGCAATGCTAGAGTTAGGGGGCTGGAGAACACTGAAGCTTTCTTT.

The chain couples TRBV11-2 to TRBJ2-7; 8 bases map to TRBD2. The CDR3 is 15 amino acids. The V and J ends lost 5 bases and 5 bases, in that order; junction bases with no gene match: 11. Germline values: CDR1 SGHAT, CDR2 FQNNGV. This CDR3 is CASSLGTSNVHEQYF. CDR3 coding DNA: TGTGCCAGCAGCCTAGGGACTAGTAACGTGCACGAGCAGTACTTC.

The chain employs TRBV3-1 and TRBJ1-2; D call uncertain. CDR1 and CDR2 (germline): LGHDT, YNNKEL (reference sequence). V gave up 1 base and J gave up 4 bases, with 13 bases separating them. The CDR3 has 15 residues. CDR3 DNA: TGTGCCAGCAGCCAAGTGGGTGGATCCGGCTATGGCTACACCTTC. This gives the protein CASSQVGGSGYGYTF.

This CDR3 reads CASSRNVPDPNSPLHF. Here the CDR3 DNA reads TGTGCCAGCTCACGAAATGTCCCGGACCCAAATTCACCCCTCCACTTT. J is TRBJ1-6 and V is TRBV18; D unresolved. The germline V and J ends were trimmed by 4 bases and 7 bases, with 17 bases remaining between them. CDR3 length: 16 amino acids. Germline V lookup: CDR1 KGHSH, CDR2 LQKENI.

This clonotype was recorded many times. This chain uses TRBV11-2 with TRBJ2-3, with unresolved D. Per germline, CDR1 SGHAT and CDR2 FQNNGV. Trimming removed 5 bases from V and 6 bases from J, with 12 bases in between. The CDR3 totals 13 residues. CDR3 residues: CASSPLWPDTQYF. CDR3 nucleotides: TGTGCCAGCAGCCCCCTGTGGCCCGATACGCAGTATTTT.

This clonotype was recorded many times. This chain connects TRBV11-2 to TRBJ2-7; no clear D. V was trimmed by 5 bases and J by 0 bases, leaving 11 bases between them. Per germline, CDR1 SGHAT and CDR2 FQNNGV. The CDR3 contains 14 residues. The CDR3 coding sequence is TGTGCCAGCAGCGGCCTGCAATCCTCCTACGAGCAGTACTTC. Translation gives CASSGLQSSYEQYF.

This clonotype was seen more than once but under ten times. The V gene is TRBV28, the J gene TRBJ1-2; tentatively, D is TRBD1 (6 bases). The ends were cut back, 4 bases at V and 8 bases at J, with 14 bases in the middle. The CDR3 runs 13 residues. Per the germline V gene, CDR1 is MDHEN and CDR2 is SYDVKM. CDR3: CASSWGALGGYTF. The CDR3 nucleotides read TGTGCCAGCAGTTGGGGGGCGCTTGGCGGCTACACCTTC.

This clonotype was seen more than once but under ten times. The chain carries TRBV7-2 and TRBJ2-3, with D perhaps TRBD1 or TRBD2 (6 bases each). Germline loops: CDR1 SGHTA, CDR2 FQGNSA. V was cut by 5 bases and J by 1 base, with 16 bases left in between. The CDR3 is made up of 16 amino acids. CDR3 coding DNA: TGTGCCAGCAGCCAGGGACATCCGGGAGGCACAGATACGCAGTATTTT. Translated: CASSQGHPGGTDTQYF. The variable domain in full, with the rest retrieved from reference TRBV7-2 and TRBJ2-3, is GAGVSQSPSNKVTEKGKDVELRCDPISGHTALYWYRQSLGQGLEFLIYFQGNSAPDKSGLPSDRFSAERTGGSVSTLTIQRTQQEDSAVYLCASSQGHPGGTDTQYFGPGTRLTVL.

This clonotype was detected only a few times. The rearrangement joins TRBV5-1 to TRBJ2-1; 9 bases are a match to TRBD2. The CDR3 length is 17 residues. Germline loops: CDR1 SGHRS, CDR2 YFSETQ. V trimming: 1 base; J trimming: 4 bases; junction bases outside the gene matches: 9. The CDR3 protein is CASSLYASGVVYNEQFF. The CDR3 nucleotides read TGCGCCAGCAGCTTGTACGCTAGCGGGGTGGTATACAATGAGCAGTTCTTC.

This clonotype appeared a few times. The rearrangement uses TRBV11-2 and TRBJ2-3; a weak D match, TRBD1 (5 bases). Germline V gene lookup returns CDR1 SGHAT and CDR2 FQNNGV. Trimming removed 7 bases at V and 4 bases at J, with 18 bases between. This CDR3 comprises 15 residues. The CDR3 sequence: CASTSIQGRADTQYF. DNA for the CDR3: TGTGCCAGCACCTCGATCCAGGGAAGGGCAGATACGCAGTATTTT.

In this sample, this clonotype turned up a few times. CDR3 bases: TGTGCCAGCAGCGGAACAGGACAGGACACTCAGCCCCAGCATTTT. Amino acids: CASSGTGQDTQPQHF. The chain joins TRBV9 to TRBJ1-5, with 7 bases fitting TRBD1. With V trimmed by 3 bases and J by 6 bases, 9 bases remained unmatched. The CDR3 loop spans 15 amino acids. Germline V gives CDR1 SGDLS, CDR2 YYNGEE.

The chain has TRBV29-1 and TRBJ2-2; 10 bases match TRBD1. Trimming cost V 6 bases and J 3 bases; bases outside gene matches: 4. Per the germline V gene, CDR1 is SQVTM and CDR2 is ANQGSEA. The CDR3 has 14 amino acids. CDR3 sequence reads: CSVGDRGDTGELFF. The CDR3 DNA sequence: TGCAGCGTAGGGGACAGGGGCGACACCGGGGAGCTGTTTTTT.

This clonotype was seen a few times. This chain connects TRBV7-9 to TRBJ2-3; 7 bases align to TRBD1. Germline V lookup: CDR1 SEHNR, CDR2 FQNEAQ (reference sequence). The CDR3 has 13 amino acids. J gave up 5 bases and V 5 bases, and 4 bases lay outside the gene matches. CDR3 loop: CASSKAGGDTQYF. The CDR3 DNA is TGTGCCAGCAGCAAAGCAGGGGGAGATACGCAGTATTTT.

This chain connects TRBV4-2 to TRBJ2-1; the D gene could be TRBD1 or TRBD2 (5 bases each). The CDR3 covers 14 residues. V was pared by 1 base and J by 6 bases, with 10 bases between. Germline CDR1 is LGHNA and CDR2 is YNFKEQ. Here the CDR3 reads CASSQVGDPNEQFF. For the CDR3, the DNA is TGTGCCAGCAGCCAAGTCGGGGACCCCAATGAGCAGTTCTTC.

This clonotype came up a few times. V usage is TRBV7-9 and J usage is TRBJ2-2; either TRBD1 or TRBD2 may fit D (6 bases each). This CDR3 comprises 13 residues. CDR1 and CDR2 from the germline V gene are SEHNR and FQNEAQ (reference sequence). Trimming removed 10 bases from V and 5 bases from J, with 14 bases in between. The CDR3 sequence is CAITGARTGELFF. CDR3 nucleotides: TGTGCCATCACGGGGGCAAGGACCGGGGAGCTGTTTTTT.

The genes are TRBV12-3 or TRBV12-4 and TRBJ1-1; TRBD1 might be the D (5 bases). V lost 6 bases to trimming and J lost 1 base, with 15 bases between them. The CDR3 is 15 residues long. CDR3 nucleotide sequence: TGTGCCAGCAGCCTAACCGGGGCACAGAACACTGAAGCTTTCTTT. Translated, it gives CASSLTGAQNTEAFF.

This clonotype has a handful of counts. CDR3 sequence: CASSQTHVANSPLHF. CDR3 coding DNA: TGTGCCAGCAGCCAGACCCACGTAGCTAATTCACCCCTCCACTTT. The chain joins TRBV3-1 to TRBJ1-6; D ambiguous. The CDR3 has 15 amino acids. V shed 3 bases and J shed 6 bases, with 12 bases lying between them. Germline CDR1 reads LGHDT; CDR2 reads YNNKEL (reference sequence).

The chain is built from TRBV6-5 and TRBJ1-1; possible D gene TRBD1, 6 bases. This CDR3 is built from 14 residues. Between the trimmed V and J ends, which lost 2 bases and 3 bases, there was a span of 10 bases. The germline V gene has CDR1 MNHEY and CDR2 SVGAGI. As DNA, the CDR3 is TGTGCCAGCAGTTACACTGAGGGGGACACTGAAGCTTTCTTT. Encoded protein: CASSYTEGDTEAFF.

A few counts support this clonotype. The chain links TRBV6-2 or TRBV6-3 to TRBJ2-1; D is undetermined. V was trimmed by 4 bases and J by 2 bases, leaving 6 bases between them. The germline CDR1 and CDR2 sequences are MNHEY and SVGEGT. This CDR3 spans 13 amino acids. The CDR3: CASSFAAYNEQFF. The CDR3 nucleotides read TGTGCCAGCAGTTTTGCTGCCTACAATGAGCAGTTCTTC.

This clonotype was picked up many times. V is TRBV6-2 or TRBV6-3 and J is TRBJ1-5; 11 positions match TRBD1. The V and J ends lost 6 bases and 7 bases, in that order; junction bases with no gene match: 11. Per germline, CDR1 MNHEY and CDR2 SVGEGT. The CDR3 length is 16 residues. This chain's CDR3 is CASRPTGTGGVQPQHF. CDR3 in DNA: TGTGCCAGCAGACCAACTGGGACAGGGGGAGTGCAGCCCCAGCATTTT.

This clonotype was observed many times. J is TRBJ2-7 and V is TRBV12-3 or TRBV12-4; a weak D match, TRBD2 (6 bases). V dropped 2 bases and J dropped 5 bases, with 10 bases sitting between them. The CDR3 length is 13 residues. DNA of the CDR3: TGTGCCAGCAGTTTAACTAGCCTCCACGAGCAGTACTTC. Translation gives CASSLTSLHEQYF.